This T cell receptor beta chain was obtained from a study of blood T cell repertoires in COVID-19. This clone was seen only once. Clones were sequenced by immunoSEQ multiplex PCR, and TCRdb holds only the in-frame ones, with some missing. The repertoire includes hundreds of thousands of clones, around nine tenths of them detected once, and over 6% sits in the top ten. This CDR3 comprises 12 residues. V lost 4 bases, J lost 8 bases, and 14 bases lay in between. The germline V gene has CDR1 GTSNPN and CDR2 SVGIG (reference sequence). V gene TRBV30 combines with J gene TRBJ1-2, with D possibly being TRBD1 (5 bases). Sequences were obtained from PBMCs or T cells enriched from blood (not recorded which). The clonotype comes from a woman between 35 and 50 years old who had recovered from COVID-19. CDR3 DNA: TGTGCCTGGAACCGGGACTTGGGGGGCTACACCTTC. Its translation: CAWNRDLGGYTF.